This T cell receptor beta chain was documented in a study of blood T cell repertoires in COVID-19. In the study overall: Collection of acute and convalescent COVID-19 samples took place in the United States, Italy and Spain. T cells, B-cell-depleted T cells, or PBMCs supplied cDNA or gDNA.

Study processing details: Estimation of nucleated cell counts relied on the amplification of reference gene primers. This table comes from immunoSEQ multiplex PCR, and its TCRdb copy is limited to in-frame clones, with some not included. That table furnishes V, J and clone size, whereas the DNA furnished D and trimming. The table lists approximately 120,000 clones, roughly 83% of them singletons, with roughly 5.4% in the top ten. This clone was seen a single time. Deletions cut 4 bases from V and 4 bases from J, with 19 bases between. The germline V gene encodes CDR1 SGHAT and CDR2 FQNNGV. This CDR3 has 16 amino acids.

J is TRBJ1-2 and V is TRBV11-2, with D maybe TRBD1 (5 bases). Sequenced: peripheral blood. The sequence came from a human donor in a cohort sampled during active COVID-19. The CDR3, as DNA: TGTGCCAGCAGCTCGATTGGGGGGGGACCTGGCTATGGCTACACCTTC. Translated, it gives CASSSIGGGPGYGYTF.